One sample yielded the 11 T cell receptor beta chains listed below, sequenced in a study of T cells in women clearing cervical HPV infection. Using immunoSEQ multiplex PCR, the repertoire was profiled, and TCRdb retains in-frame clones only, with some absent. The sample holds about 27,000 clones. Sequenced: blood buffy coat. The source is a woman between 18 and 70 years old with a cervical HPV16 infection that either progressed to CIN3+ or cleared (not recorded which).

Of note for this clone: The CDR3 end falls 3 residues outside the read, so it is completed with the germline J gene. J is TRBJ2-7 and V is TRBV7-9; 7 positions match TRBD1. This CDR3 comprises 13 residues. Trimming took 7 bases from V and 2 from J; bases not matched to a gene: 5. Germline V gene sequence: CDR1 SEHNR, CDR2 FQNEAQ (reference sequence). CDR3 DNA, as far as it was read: TGTGCCAGCACCCGACAGGGAACCTACGAG. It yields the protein CASTRQGTYE. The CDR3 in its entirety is CASTRQGTYEQYF.

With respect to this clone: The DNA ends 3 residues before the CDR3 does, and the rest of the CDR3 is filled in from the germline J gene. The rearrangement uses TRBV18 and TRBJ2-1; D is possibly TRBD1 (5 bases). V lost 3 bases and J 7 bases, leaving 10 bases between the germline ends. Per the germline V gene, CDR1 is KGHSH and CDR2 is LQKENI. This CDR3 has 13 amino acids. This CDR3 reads CASSPGKGNEQFF. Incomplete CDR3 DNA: TGTGCCAGCTCACCGGGTAAGGGGAATGAG. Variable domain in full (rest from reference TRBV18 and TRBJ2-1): NAGVMQNPRHLVRRRGQEARLRCSPMKGHSHVYWYRQLPEEGLKFMVYLQKENIIDESGMPKERFSAEFPKEGPSILRIQQVVRGDSAAYFCASSPGKGNEQFFGPGTRLTVL.

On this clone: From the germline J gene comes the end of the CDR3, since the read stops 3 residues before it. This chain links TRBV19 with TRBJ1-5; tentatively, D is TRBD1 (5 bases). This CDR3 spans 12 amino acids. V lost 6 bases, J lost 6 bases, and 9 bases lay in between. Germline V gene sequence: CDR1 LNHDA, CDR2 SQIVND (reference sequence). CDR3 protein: CASSPRAQPQHF. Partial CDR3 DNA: TGTGCCAGTAGCCCCAGGGCTCAGCCC.

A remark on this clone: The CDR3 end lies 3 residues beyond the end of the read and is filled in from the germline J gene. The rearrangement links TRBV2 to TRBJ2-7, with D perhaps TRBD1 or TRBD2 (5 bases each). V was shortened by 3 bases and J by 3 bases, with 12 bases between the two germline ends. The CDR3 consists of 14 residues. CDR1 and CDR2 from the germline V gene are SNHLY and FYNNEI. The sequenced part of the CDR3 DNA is TGTGCCAGCAGTGACAGAGGGGCGCGCTACGAG. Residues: CASSDRGARYE. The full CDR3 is CASSDRGARYEQYF.

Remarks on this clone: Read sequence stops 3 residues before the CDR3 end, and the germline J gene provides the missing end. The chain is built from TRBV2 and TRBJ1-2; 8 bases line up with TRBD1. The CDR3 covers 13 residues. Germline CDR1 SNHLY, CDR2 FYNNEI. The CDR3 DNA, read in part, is TGTGCCAGCAGTTTTACAGGGGGAAAGGGC. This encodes CASSFTGGKG. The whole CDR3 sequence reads CASSFTGGKGYTF.

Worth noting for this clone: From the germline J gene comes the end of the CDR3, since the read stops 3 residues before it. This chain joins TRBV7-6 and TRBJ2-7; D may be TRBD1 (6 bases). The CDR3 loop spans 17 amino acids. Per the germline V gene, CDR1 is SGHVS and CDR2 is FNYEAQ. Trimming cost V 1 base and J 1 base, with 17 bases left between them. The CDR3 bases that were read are TGTGCCAGCAGCTTAGTTGTGGGGGCAGCAAATTCCTACGAG. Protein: CASSLVVGAANSYE. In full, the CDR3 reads CASSLVVGAANSYEQYF.

The CDR3 here is CASSEGRGQPQHF. CDR3 bases read: TGTGCCAGCAGTGAAGGTCGGGGACAGCCC. This chain joins TRBV6-4 and TRBJ1-5; no reliable D call. The missing CDR3 end, 3 residues past where the read stops, is filled in from the germline J gene. CDR3 size: 13 residues. Deletions cut 3 bases from V and 7 bases from J, with 10 bases between. The V gene's germline CDR1 is MRHNA and CDR2 SNTAGT.

The CDR3 here is CASSQGSVGRGNGYTF. The sequenced part of the CDR3 DNA is TGTGCCAGCAGCCAAGGATCGGTGGGCAGGGGGAATGGC. This chain uses TRBV14 with TRBJ1-2; TRBD1 aligns across 7 bases. The read falls 3 residues short of the CDR3 end, and the missing part is taken from the germline J gene. CDR3 length: 16 amino acids. After removal of 1 base from V and 6 bases from J, the junction contained 11 bases not matched to a gene. Germline lookup yields CDR1 SGHDN and CDR2 FVKESK.

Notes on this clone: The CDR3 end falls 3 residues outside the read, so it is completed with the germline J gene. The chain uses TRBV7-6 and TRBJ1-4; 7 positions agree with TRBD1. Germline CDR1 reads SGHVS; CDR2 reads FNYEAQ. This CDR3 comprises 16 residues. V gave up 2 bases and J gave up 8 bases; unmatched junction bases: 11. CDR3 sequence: CASSLTGPRQGEKLFF. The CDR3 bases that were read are TGTGCCAGCAGCTTAACTGGTCCCCGACAGGGAGAAAAA.

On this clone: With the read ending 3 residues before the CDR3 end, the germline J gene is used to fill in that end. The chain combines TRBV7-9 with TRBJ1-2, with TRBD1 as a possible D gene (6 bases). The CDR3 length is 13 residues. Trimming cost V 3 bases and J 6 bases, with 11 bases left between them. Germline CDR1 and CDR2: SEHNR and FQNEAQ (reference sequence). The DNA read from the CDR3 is TGTGCCAGCAGCTTCGGACAGACAGATGGC. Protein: CASSFGQTDG. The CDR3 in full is CASSFGQTDGYTF.

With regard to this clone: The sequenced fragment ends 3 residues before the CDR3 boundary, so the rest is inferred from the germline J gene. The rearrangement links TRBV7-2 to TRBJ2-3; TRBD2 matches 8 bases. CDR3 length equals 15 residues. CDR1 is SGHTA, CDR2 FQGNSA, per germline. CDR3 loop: CASSSLSGGQETQYF. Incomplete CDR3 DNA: TGTGCCAGCAGCTCTCTGAGCGGGGGCCAAGAGACG.